These 18 T cell receptor beta chains came from one sample sequenced in a study of cytomegalovirus exposure and HLA in healthy donors. Use of 60 Vbeta and 13 Jbeta primers characterized the PCR. This table comes from immunoSEQ multiplex PCR, and its TCRdb copy is limited to in-frame clones, with some not included. The repertoire has 200,000 to 250,000 clones, approximately 82% of them found once; the top ten carry almost 8%. Sequencing was carried out using PBMCs. Receptor source: an older woman in good health and CMV-seropositive.

The rearrangement joins TRBV10-3 to TRBJ2-7, with D hard to call. The CDR3 has 11 residues. Germline loops: CDR1 ENHRY, CDR2 SYGVKD. V shed 5 bases and J shed 5 bases, with 7 bases lying between them. The DNA of the CDR3 is TGTGCCATCAGTTTTCAGAACGAGCAGTACTTC. Encoded protein: CAISFQNEQYF.

The V and J genes are TRBV27 and TRBJ2-3; 9 nucleotides agree with TRBD1. Germline values: CDR1 MNHEY, CDR2 SMNVEV (reference sequence). CDR3 size: 13 residues. Trimming removed 6 bases from V and 4 bases from J; junction bases left unmatched: 2. CDR3 coding DNA: TGTGCCAGCAGACAGGGGGCAGCAGATACGCAGTATTTT. This translates into CASRQGAADTQYF.

The chain links TRBV7-9 to TRBJ1-4; no clear D gene. The length of the CDR3 is 12 residues. V was clipped by 4 bases and J by 5 bases, with 5 bases between them. Per germline, CDR1 SEHNR and CDR2 FQNEAQ (reference sequence). The CDR3 region has the DNA TGTGCCAGCAGCTCCCAAAATGAAAAACTGTTTTTT. Translated, it gives CASSSQNEKLFF. Full variable domain (remainder filled in from reference TRBV7-9 and TRBJ1-4): DTGVSQNPRHKITKRGQNVTFRCDPISEHNRLYWYRQTLGQGPEFLTYFQNEAQLEKSRLLSDRFSAERPKGSFSTLEIQRTEQGDSAMYLCASSSQNEKLFFGSGTQLSVL.

The V and J genes are TRBV6-5 and TRBJ1-1; weak D call: TRBD1 (6 bases). This CDR3 comprises 14 residues. V was cut by 8 bases and J by 5 bases, with 18 bases left in between. Germline V CDR1 and CDR2: MNHEY, SVGAGI. CDR3 loop: CASRAGGMGTEAFF. The CDR3 nucleotides read TGTGCCAGCCGGGCGGGGGGCATGGGTACTGAAGCTTTCTTT.

The chain has TRBV6-6 and TRBJ1-1; 7 bases are a match to TRBD1. Germline V gene sequence: CDR1 MNHNY, CDR2 SVGAGI (reference sequence). The junction had 8 bases not matched to a gene; V was cut back by 6 bases and J by 10 bases. This CDR3 comprises 12 residues. CDR3 DNA: TGTGCCAGCAGGACAGGGCGAAGGGGAGCTTTCTTT. Its protein is CASRTGRRGAFF.

As concerns this clone: The junction does not match germline at one end; this may be a read error. The chain combines TRBV7-9 with TRBJ2-1; 7 bases map to TRBD1. CDR3 length: 16 amino acids. Germline CDR1 and CDR2: SEHNR and FQNEAQ (reference sequence). The chain's CDR3 is CSSNTADRLVFNEQFF. The CDR3 DNA reads TGTTCCAGCAACACCGCGGACAGGTTAGTCTTCAATGAGCAGTTCTTC.

V is TRBV7-3 and J is TRBJ2-1; 8 bases fit TRBD1. This CDR3 is built from 13 residues. Germline CDR1 and CDR2: SGHTA and FQGTGA. The junction had 0 bases not matched to a gene; V was cut back by 4 bases and J by 4 bases. The CDR3 loop reads CASSWDRYNEQFF. The CDR3, as DNA: TGTGCCAGCAGCTGGGACAGGTACAATGAGCAGTTCTTC.

This clone was seen a single time. V and J are TRBV4-2 and TRBJ2-5; TRBD2 aligns across 8 bases. CDR1 and CDR2 from the germline V gene are LGHNA and YNFKEQ. The CDR3 runs 16 residues. V shed 0 bases, J shed 5 bases, and the junction held 8 bases outside the gene matches. In nucleotides, the CDR3 is TGTGCCAGCAGCCAAGAGGTCGGGAGGGATCGGGAGACCCAGTACTTC. It is translated as CASSQEVGRDRETQYF.

A single count supports this clone. V and J are TRBV19 and TRBJ1-1; 8 nucleotides match TRBD1. V dropped 0 bases and J dropped 0; count of bases not matched to a gene: 21. The CDR3 has 22 amino acids. Germline V lookup: CDR1 LNHDA, CDR2 SQIVND (reference sequence). Written as DNA, the CDR3 is TGTGCCAGTAGTATAGATCAAGAGGACAGGGCTAACCGGGGATCGATGAACACTGAAGCTTTCTTT. Encoded protein: CASSIDQEDRANRGSMNTEAFF.

This clone was found once. The chain recombines TRBV6-1 with TRBJ2-5; no clear D gene. Germline loops: CDR1 MNHNS, CDR2 SASEGT. The CDR3 length is 14 residues. V was pared by 1 base and J by 4 bases, with 10 bases between. The CDR3 DNA reads TGTGCCAGCAGTGAAGTTTCGCGGTTAGAGACCCAGTACTTC. Translating it yields CASSEVSRLETQYF.

The chain couples TRBV7-9 to TRBJ2-3; D is unclear. The CDR3 is 16 amino acids. CDR1 is SEHNR and CDR2 is FQNEAQ in the germline V gene (reference sequence). V was shortened by 6 bases and J by 2 bases, with 18 bases between the two germline ends. CDR3 sequence reads: CASRREFSIHTDTQYF. The CDR3 DNA follows: TGTGCCAGCAGACGAGAGTTTAGCATCCACACAGATACGCAGTATTTT.

V gene TRBV6-5 combines with J gene TRBJ2-1; 8 nucleotides line up with TRBD2. The trim removed 0 bases at V and 7 bases at J, leaving 8 bases unmatched. The CDR3 totals 16 residues. Germline CDR1 and CDR2: MNHEY and SVGAGI. The chain's CDR3 is CASSYSEVLAANEQFF. The DNA for the CDR3 is TGTGCCAGCAGTTACTCGGAGGTACTAGCGGCAAATGAGCAGTTCTTC.

DNA for the CDR3: TGTGCCAGCTCACCTACTTCTGACAGGGGGCAGGTGGTCTATGGCTACACCTTC. Protein: CASSPTSDRGQVVYGYTF. The gene calls are TRBV18 and TRBJ1-2, with 10 bases aligning to TRBD1. Trimming at V came to 3 bases and at J to 4 bases, leaving 14 bases not matched to a gene. CDR1 and CDR2 from the germline V gene are KGHSH and LQKENI. There are 18 residues in the CDR3.

The rearrangement joins TRBV19 to TRBJ1-4; D unresolved. CDR3 size: 15 residues. Trimming removed 3 bases from V and 8 bases from J, with 16 bases in between. Germline CDR1 and CDR2: LNHDA and SQIVND (reference sequence). CDR3 in amino acids: CASSIIGVQREKLFF. The CDR3 DNA reads TGTGCCAGTAGTATTATTGGGGTCCAGCGGGAAAAACTGTTTTTT.

Only a few counts were recorded for this clone. The rearrangement uses TRBV19 and TRBJ2-6, with D hard to call. Trimming left V 4 bases short and J 1 base short, with 8 bases between. This CDR3 is built from 15 residues. Germline V CDR1 and CDR2: LNHDA, SQIVND (reference sequence). The CDR3 spells CASSNRFSGANVLTF. The CDR3, as DNA: TGTGCCAGTAGTAATCGGTTTTCTGGGGCCAACGTCCTGACTTTC.

The rearrangement joins TRBV9 to TRBJ2-7, with 11 bases identical to TRBD1. J gave up 2 bases and V 4 bases, and 5 bases lay outside the gene matches. Per the germline V gene, CDR1 is SGDLS and CDR2 is YYNGEE. The CDR3 contains 15 residues. The CDR3 here is CASSYGTGGAYEQYF. Here the CDR3 DNA reads TGTGCCAGCAGCTACGGGACAGGGGGGGCCTACGAGCAGTACTTC.

This rearrangement joins TRBV4-1 to TRBJ2-2, with 9 bases that match TRBD1. The CDR3 sequence is 18 residues long. The V gene end was trimmed by 0 bases and the J gene end by 4 bases; junction bases not matched to a gene: 9. Germline loops: CDR1 MGHRA, CDR2 YSYEKL. Written as DNA, the CDR3 is TGCGCCAGCAGCCAAGAGGGGAACAGGGGGCGGGTCACCGGGGAGCTGTTTTTT. Translation gives CASSQEGNRGRVTGELFF.

The chain combines TRBV6-1 with TRBJ2-5; D uncertain. The germline V and J ends were trimmed by 8 bases and 5 bases, with 21 bases remaining between them. The CDR3 loop spans 15 amino acids. Germline V gives CDR1 MNHNS, CDR2 SASEGT. CDR3 loop: CASQMKPSLAETQYF. CDR3 bases: TGTGCCAGCCAAATGAAGCCGAGCCTCGCGGAGACCCAGTACTTC.